A single T cell receptor beta chain is shown here with its context. In the authors' methods: Researchers report that nucleated cell counts were estimated from reference gene primer amplification. TCRdb's table, derived via immunoSEQ multiplex PCR, lists solely in-frame clones and lacks some. The D gene and trimming were derived from the DNA, and the V and J assignments and clone size from that table. The profile shows approximately 25,000 clones, 75% to 90% of them singletons. V was clipped by 7 bases and J by 4 bases; unmatched bases: 7. In germline, CDR1 is MDHEN, CDR2 SYDVKM. CDR3 size: 15 residues. This record comes from a study of blood T cell repertoires in COVID-19. For the study at large: Spain, Italy and the United States supplied samples that represented acute and convalescent COVID-19. PBMCs, B-cell-depleted T cells, or T cells provided the cDNA or gDNA that made up the material.

Sequenced input: peripheral blood. This sequence originates from an elderly woman with active or convalescent COVID-19. The V call is TRBV28, the J call TRBJ2-2; 9 bases are a match to TRBD1. CDR3 protein: CASTAPGQGTGELFF. CDR3 sequence (DNA): TGTGCCAGCACAGCTCCGGGACAGGGCACCGGGGAGCTGTTTTTT. Based on the CDR3 plus reference TRBV28 and TRBJ2-2, the full variable domain is DVKVTQSSRYLVKRTGEKVFLECVQDMDHENMFWYRQDPGLGLRLIYFSYDVKMKEKGDIPEGYSVSREKKERFSLILESASTNQTSMYLCASTAPGQGTGELFFGEGSRLTVL.